The 20 T cell receptor beta chains below all came from one sample that was sequenced in a study of T cells in Graves' hyperthyroidism and ophthalmopathy. There were TCR beta CDR3 regions amplified from RNA transcripts. HTBI primers were used for first-round RT-PCR of the TCR CDR3. TCRdb used MiXCR to reprocess the multiplex PCR reads, holding one entry per CDR3 protein. Of approximately 740,000 distinct CDR3 sequences detected, approximately 15% appear once; the ten largest clones hold roughly a tenth. The sequencing input was blood. The source of these receptors is a woman under 30 with Graves' hyperthyroidism.

The chain links TRBV27 to TRBJ2-5; D is unclear. CDR1 is MNHEY and CDR2 is SMNVEV in the germline V gene (reference sequence). V was pared by 4 bases and J by 4 bases, with 13 bases between. There are 14 residues in the CDR3. CDR3 in DNA: TGTGCCAGCAGTTCCCCGATGGTGGGAGAGACCCAGTACTTC. It translates to CASSSPMVGETQYF.

This clonotype was detected many times. This rearrangement joins TRBV6-1 to TRBJ1-3; D is uncertain. From germline, CDR1 is MNHNS and CDR2 SASEGT. V lost 2 bases and J 4 bases, leaving 12 bases between the germline ends. CDR3 size: 15 residues. The CDR3 DNA is TGTGCCAGCAGTGAAAACCCCTCCGCCGGAAACACCATATATTTT. This gives the protein CASSENPSAGNTIYF.

Only a few counts were recorded for this clonotype. The chain uses TRBV11-2 and TRBJ1-1, with D possibly being TRBD1 (5 bases). Germline V gene sequence: CDR1 SGHAT, CDR2 FQNNGV. This CDR3 contains 15 residues. The V gene lost 0 bases and the J gene lost 6 bases, with 14 bases spanning the gap. CDR3 sequence (DNA): TGTGCCAGCAGCTTAGAAGTAGGGGCATTCGCTGAAGCTTTCTTT. This sequence encodes CASSLEVGAFAEAFF. The full variable domain, completed using reference TRBV11-2 and TRBJ1-1, is EAGVAQSPRYKIIEKRQSVAFWCNPISGHATLYWYQQILGQGPKLLIQFQNNGVVDDSQLPKDRFSAERLKGVDSTLKIQPAKLEDSAVYLCASSLEVGAFAEAFFGQGTRLTVV.

This chain uses TRBV20-1 with TRBJ2-5; TRBD1 matches at 12 bases. This CDR3 spans 14 amino acids. Germline V gene sequence: CDR1 DFQATT, CDR2 SNEGSKA (reference sequence). Germline trimming cut 6 bases from V and 4 bases from J; bases unmatched to any gene: 6. The CDR3 sequence is CSASGTGGGETQYF. The CDR3 nucleotides read TGCAGTGCGAGCGGGACAGGGGGCGGAGAGACCCAGTACTTC.

This clonotype has ten or more counts. The chain combines TRBV2 with TRBJ2-1, with 10 bases aligning to TRBD2. With 6 bases clipped from V and 3 bases from J, the junction kept 8 bases outside the gene matches. Germline V lookup: CDR1 SNHLY, CDR2 FYNNEI. The CDR3 consists of 16 residues. This chain's CDR3 is CASRSPGLASYNEQFF. In DNA, the CDR3 is TGTGCCAGCAGGAGCCCGGGACTAGCGAGCTACAATGAGCAGTTCTTC.

This clonotype showed up many times. This rearrangement joins TRBV7-9 to TRBJ1-1; D gene uncertain. This CDR3 has 13 amino acids. V lost 1 base and J lost 6, with 9 bases in between. Germline loops: CDR1 SEHNR, CDR2 FQNEAQ (reference sequence). CDR3 DNA: TGTGCCAGCAGCTTAGTCCTTAACGCTGAAGCTTTCTTT. Amino acids: CASSLVLNAEAFF. The full variable domain, rest sourced from reference TRBV7-9 and TRBJ1-1, is DTGVSQNPRHKITKRGQNVTFRCDPISEHNRLYWYRQTLGQGPEFLTYFQNEAQLEKSRLLSDRFSAERPKGSFSTLEIQRTEQGDSAMYLCASSLVLNAEAFFGQGTRLTVV.

In its sample, this clonotype was seen a few times. V and J are TRBV6-5 and TRBJ1-5; D unclear. The CDR3 is 17 residues long. V dropped 3 bases and J dropped 0 bases, with 15 bases sitting between them. Germline assignment: CDR1 MNHEY and CDR2 SVGAGI. The CDR3 sequence is CASSYRFGGNSNQPQHF. The CDR3 DNA reads as TGTGCCAGCAGTTATAGGTTTGGAGGGAATAGCAATCAGCCCCAGCATTTT.

This clonotype was counted many times. As DNA, the CDR3 is TGTGCCATCAGTAGCGATACATACTACGAGCAGTACTTC. It codes for CAISSDTYYEQYF. The V call is TRBV10-3, the J call TRBJ2-7; no reliable D call. Germline loops: CDR1 ENHRY, CDR2 SYGVKD. The V and J ends lost 5 bases and 3 bases respectively, with 11 bases between them. This CDR3 region has 13 residues.

This clonotype was detected only a few times. The V gene is TRBV18, the J gene TRBJ1-5; TRBD1 aligns across 9 bases. Germline V gene data show CDR1 as KGHSH and CDR2 as LQKENI. J lost 5 bases, V lost 6 bases, and 5 bases had no gene match. The CDR3 runs 14 residues. CDR3 in DNA: TGTGCCAGCTCCCGACAGGGGGTGGATCAGCCCCAGCATTTT. Translating it yields CASSRQGVDQPQHF.

This clonotype has a count of ten or more. The rearrangement uses TRBV30 and TRBJ2-1, with D perhaps matching TRBD1 or TRBD2 (5 bases each). The V gene lost 2 bases and the J gene lost 4 bases, with 12 bases spanning the gap. This CDR3 comprises 14 residues. Germline V lookup: CDR1 GTSNPN, CDR2 SVGIG (reference sequence). The CDR3, as DNA: TGTGCCTGGAGTCCAGGGACGGCTTACAATGAGCAGTTCTTC. Encoded protein: CAWSPGTAYNEQFF.

The sample holds many counts of this clonotype. The V gene is TRBV6-1, the J gene TRBJ1-2; no reliable D call. CDR3 length equals 15 residues. V was cut by 0 bases and J by 3 bases, with 11 bases left in between. Germline V gene data show CDR1 as MNHNS and CDR2 as SASEGT. DNA of the CDR3: TGTGCCAGCAGTGAAGCGTACAGTAGATACTATGGCTACACCTTC. It specifies CASSEAYSRYYGYTF.

This clonotype was observed a handful of times. J is TRBJ2-7 and V is TRBV20-1; the D gene is possibly TRBD1 (6 bases). This CDR3 spans 14 amino acids. The V gene's germline CDR1 is DFQATT and CDR2 SNEGSKA (reference sequence). Trimming took off 2 bases at V and 3 bases at J, with 14 bases between the two ends. The CDR3: CSARLLDRNYEQYF. The CDR3 DNA reads as TGCAGTGCTAGACTTCTAGACAGGAACTACGAGCAGTACTTC.

This clonotype came up a few times. It may be a read error: a sequence one base away is much more abundant. The V gene is TRBV28, the J gene TRBJ1-6, with 8 nucleotides matching TRBD1. CDR3 length equals 15 residues. The germline gives CDR1 MDHEN, CDR2 SYDVKM. The CDR3 is CAGSGRTGRRSPLHF. The CDR3 region has the DNA TGTGCCGGCAGTGGACGGACAGGGCGACGATCACCCCTCCACTTT. The full variable domain, its missing parts supplied by reference TRBV28 and TRBJ1-6, is DVKVTQSSRYLVKRTGEKVFLECVQDMDHENMFWYRQDPGLGLRLIYFSYDVKMKEKGDIPEGYSVSREKKERFSLILESASTNQTSMYLCAGSGRTGRRSPLHFGNGTRLTVT.

This clonotype was seen at least ten times. One end of the junction does not line up with germline, which may come from a read error. The chain is built from TRBV20-1 and TRBJ2-1; D call uncertain. CDR1 is DFQATT, CDR2 SNEGSKA, per germline (reference sequence). The CDR3 length is 15 residues. The CDR3 DNA reads TGCAGAGCTAGACGAGGCGGTAGCTCCTACAATGAGCAGTTCTTC. Amino acids: CRARRGGSSYNEQFF.

In its sample, this clonotype was seen many times. J is TRBJ2-3 and V is TRBV4-1, with 10 bases fitting TRBD1. Germline trimming cut 4 bases from V and 4 bases from J; bases unmatched to any gene: 2. The CDR3 sequence is 14 residues long. Germline V lookup: CDR1 MGHRA, CDR2 YSYEKL. In DNA form, the CDR3 reads TGCGCCAGCAGCCGGACAGGGGGAGCAGATACGCAGTATTTT. This codes for CASSRTGGADTQYF.

There are a few counts of this clonotype. V and J are TRBV6-1 and TRBJ2-5; 8 bases align to TRBD1. The V gene's germline CDR1 is MNHNS and CDR2 SASEGT. The CDR3 has 13 residues. The ends lost 7 bases at V and 5 bases at J; junction bases unmatched: 6. CDR3 residues: CASTRTGGETQYF. CDR3 nucleotides: TGTGCCAGCACCCGAACAGGGGGGGAGACCCAGTACTTC.

This clonotype was seen repeatedly, ten times or more. The V call is TRBV6-1, the J call TRBJ2-1; the D gene is possibly TRBD2 (6 bases). The CDR3 loop spans 13 amino acids. V was pared by 11 bases and J by 5 bases, with 16 bases between. CDR1 is MNHNS and CDR2 is SASEGT in the germline V gene. In DNA form, the CDR3 reads TGTGCCGCCTGGCTCGCGGGGAACAATGAGCAGTTCTTC. Translation gives CAAWLAGNNEQFF.

The sample holds many counts of this clonotype. The chain has TRBV7-2 and TRBJ2-1, with 7 bases matching TRBD1. The CDR3 has 15 residues. Trimming removed 1 base from V and 9 bases from J; junction bases left unmatched: 9. Germline V gene data show CDR1 as SGHTA and CDR2 as FQGNSA. The CDR3 DNA reads TGTGCCAGCAGCTTAGGAGGGGGCGGTGGGGGTGAGCAGTTCTTC. Amino acid sequence: CASSLGGGGGGEQFF. The full variable domain, rest sourced from reference TRBV7-2 and TRBJ2-1, is GAGVSQSPSNKVTEKGKDVELRCDPISGHTALYWYRQSLGQGLEFLIYFQGNSAPDKSGLPSDRFSAERTGGSVSTLTIQRTQQEDSAVYLCASSLGGGGGGEQFFGPGTRLTVL.

The sample holds a few counts of this clonotype. The chain combines TRBV2 with TRBJ1-4, with D uncertain. Deletions cut 7 bases from V and 0 bases from J, with 12 bases between. The germline V gene has CDR1 SNHLY and CDR2 FYNNEI. The CDR3 has 15 residues. CDR3 nucleotides: TGTGCCAGCACTAAAGACAATCCAACTAATGAAAAACTGTTTTTT. This translates into CASTKDNPTNEKLFF.

As concerns this clonotype: Just one base apart from a much larger clone, this may be a read error. The rearrangement uses TRBV7-8 and TRBJ2-7; D possibly corresponds to TRBD2 (5 bases). V shed 5 bases and J shed 12 bases, with 14 bases lying between them. Germline lookup yields CDR1 SGHVS and CDR2 FQNEAQ. The CDR3 is 11 residues long. CDR3 bases: TGTGCCAGCAGCCTAGGTCTCGAGGGGTACTTC. Its translation is CASSLGLEGYF.